These T cell receptor beta chains were read from a single sample in a study of blood T cells in healthy people across ages. MiXCR, run by TCRdb on the 5' RACE reads, gives a single entry per CDR3 protein. In the table there are 1.5 million to 2 million distinct CDR3 sequences, about 32% of which are singletons. Sequenced sample: blood. All receptors come from a woman in her twenties or thirties in good health. Each CDR3 is given with its conserved first and last residue. A D gene is named only where the DNA matches it firmly. Size is omitted from some rows. Given values are once, few, many or a class for expanded clones.

v_call	clone_size	j_call	d_call	cdr3_nt	cdr3_aa
TRBV2	few	TRBJ1-2	.	TGTGCCAGCAGTGAATCGGCACGGACGTTGGGCTACACCTTC	CASSESARTLGYTF
TRBV30	few	TRBJ2-2	.	TGTGCCTGGCCCAGTAGGGACACCGGGGAGCTGTTTTTT	CAWPSRDTGELFF
TRBV4-1	few	TRBJ1-5	TRBD1	TGCGCCAGCAGCCAAGCACAGGGGCGGGATCAGCCCCAGCATTTT	CASSQAQGRDQPQHF
TRBV4-1	few	TRBJ1-2	.	TGCGCCAGCAGCTCGCCTCCACACGGGGGCTATGGCTACACCTTC	CASSSPPHGGYGYTF
TRBV6-5	.	TRBJ2-3	TRBD2	TGTGCCAGCAGTTACTCCCCAGAGCGGGAGTATGGCACAGATACGCAGTATTTT	CASSYSPEREYGTDTQYF
TRBV21-1	.	TRBJ2-7	.	TGTGCCAGCAGCATGGGACAGACCAATGAGCAGTACTTC	CASSMGQTNEQYF
TRBV6-5	few	TRBJ2-2	TRBD2	TGTGCCAGCAGTTGGGGACTAGCGGACACCGGGGAGCTGTTTTTT	CASSWGLADTGELFF
TRBV6-5	.	TRBJ2-5	TRBD2	TGTGCCAGCAGCCCCCCTAGCGGGGGGGCTAGAGAGACCCAGTACTTC	CASSPPSGGARETQYF
TRBV5-1	.	TRBJ2-2	TRBD1	TGCGCCAGCACCCCTGGGACAGCGAACACCGGGGAGCTGTTTTTT	CASTPGTANTGELFF
TRBV28	.	TRBJ1-2	TRBD1	TGTGCCAGCAGCGACGGGACAGGGCGAGTACTAGGGGATGGCTACACCTTC	CASSDGTGRVLGDGYTF
TRBV14	few	TRBJ2-1	TRBD2	TGTGCCAGCAGCCAACTCAGCGGGAGTTATAACAATGAGCAGTTCTTC	CASSQLSGSYNNEQFF
TRBV28	few	TRBJ2-7	TRBD2	TGTGCCAGCAGTTTATTTCGCGGGAGAGGCTACGAGCAGTACTTC	CASSLFRGRGYEQYF
TRBV20-1	.	TRBJ2-5	.	TGCAGTGCTAACCCTGTGGGGGGCCGGGTCCGGGAGACCCAGTACTTC	CSANPVGGRVRETQYF
TRBV11-1	.	TRBJ2-1	TRBD1	TGTGCCAGCAGTCCAGGACAGGGGATCAGACATGAGCAGTTCTTC	CASSPGQGIRHEQFF
TRBV12-3/TRBV12-4	few	TRBJ1-2	.	TGTGCCAGCAGTTTAGGGCGTCGGGGTAACTATGGCTACACCTTC	CASSLGRRGNYGYTF
TRBV7-2	many	TRBJ2-1	.	TGTGCCAGCAGCCCACGGGTGCCTCGAAATGAGCAGTTCTTC	CASSPRVPRNEQFF
TRBV20-1	few	TRBJ2-7	.	TGCAGTGCTAGAGATTTGAGCGGCAACTACCCTACTGTAGAGCAGTACTTC	CSARDLSGNYPTVEQYF
TRBV4-1	.	TRBJ2-5	.	TGCGCCAGCAGCGGGGACATACTTCGTAAAGAGACCCAGTACTTC	CASSGDILRKETQYF
TRBV5-1	.	TRBJ1-2	TRBD1	TGCGCCAGCAGCTGGGATGGGACAGGGATCAATGGCTACACCTTC	CASSWDGTGINGYTF
TRBV7-9	.	TRBJ2-3	TRBD2	TGTGCCAGCAGCTTAGGTAGTAGCGGGGGTTACGATACGCAGTATTTT	CASSLGSSGGYDTQYF
TRBV29-1	once	TRBJ2-7	.	TGCAGCGTTGTAAGGGCAGGGGCTACCTACGAGCAGTACTTC	CSVVRAGATYEQYF
TRBV5-1	.	TRBJ1-1	.	TGCGCCAGCAGCTTGCCAGGGCGGAACACTGAAGCTTTCTTT	CASSLPGRNTEAFF
TRBV5-1	.	TRBJ2-1	TRBD2	TGCGCCAGCAGCGCTACTAGCGGGAGACCCTACAATGAGCAGTTCTTC	CASSATSGRPYNEQFF
TRBV9	few	TRBJ2-1	.	TGTGCCAGCAGCGTTAGTCGGGACGGCCGGGCTTACAATGAGCAGTTCTTC	CASSVSRDGRAYNEQFF
TRBV6-5	.	TRBJ2-3	.	TGTGCCAGCAGTTACTCGTTGAAGCACACAGATACGCAGTATTTT	CASSYSLKHTDTQYF
TRBV9	.	TRBJ2-1	TRBD2	TGTGCCAGCAGCGTACACCTAGCGGGAGACGGGGGTGAGCAGTTCTTC	CASSVHLAGDGGEQFF
TRBV28	.	TRBJ1-5	TRBD1	TGTGCCAGCAGTTTGGGCAGGGGGCGCTGGGACAATCAGCCCCAGCATTTT	CASSLGRGRWDNQPQHF
TRBV4-1	.	TRBJ1-2	.	TGCGCCAGCAGCCAAGGACCGACCAACCTCTATGGCTACACCTTC	CASSQGPTNLYGYTF
TRBV12-3/TRBV12-4	few	TRBJ2-1	TRBD2	TGTGCCAGCACTTTGACAGCGGGGGGCCACAATGAGCAGTTCTTC	CASTLTAGGHNEQFF
TRBV6-5	.	TRBJ1-1	.	TGTGCCAGCAGTTATGTGAGCAGCCTTAACACTGAAGCTTTCTTT	CASSYVSSLNTEAFF
TRBV20-1	.	TRBJ2-3	TRBD2	TGCAGTGCCCTGGATGGGACTAGACCAAATACGCAGTATTTT	CSALDGTRPNTQYF
TRBV6-2/TRBV6-3	few	TRBJ2-1	TRBD2	TGTGCCAGCAGTCCTAGGACTAGCGGGAAAGACAATGAGCAGTTCTTC	CASSPRTSGKDNEQFF
TRBV4-2	.	TRBJ2-4	.	TGTGCCAGCAGCACCCCGGGGGAGCAGTACTTC	CASSTPGEQYF
TRBV5-4	.	TRBJ1-2	.	TGTGCCAGCAGCAGCTCACAGGGAGCCTATGGCTACACCTTC	CASSSSQGAYGYTF
TRBV7-2	few	TRBJ1-2	.	TGTGCCAGCAGCTCCCGCGGCAGTCGCTACACCTTC	CASSSRGSRYTF
TRBV7-2	.	TRBJ2-3	.	TGTGCCAGCAGCTTACTATACTTCACAGATACGCAGTATTTT	CASSLLYFTDTQYF
TRBV28	.	TRBJ1-2	.	TGTGCCAGGCGGGGGCCCTATGGCTACACCTTC	CARRGPYGYTF
TRBV27	.	TRBJ2-4	.	TGTGCCAGCAGGCCCGCGGAGCGGGTAGCCAAAAACATTCAGTACTTC	CASRPAERVAKNIQYF
TRBV20-1	.	TRBJ2-5	TRBD1	TGCAGTGCCGAGAGACAGGGTCGAGAGACCCAGTACTTC	CSAERQGRETQYF
TRBV29-1	many	TRBJ2-5	TRBD2	TGCAGCGCGTCAGCGACTAGCGGGGGGGAGACCCAGTACTTC	CSASATSGGETQYF
TRBV4-1	.	TRBJ1-1	TRBD1	TGCGCCAGCAGCCCTACCGAAACCGGGACAGTGAACACTGAAGCTTTCTTT	CASSPTETGTVNTEAFF
TRBV20-1	.	TRBJ2-7	.	TGCAGTGCCCTACAGGAGATGACCTACGAGCAGTACTTC	CSALQEMTYEQYF
TRBV7-8	.	TRBJ1-5	.	TGTGCCAGCAGCTTATTAGGGCTCCGGGGCAATCAGCCCCAGCATTTT	CASSLLGLRGNQPQHF
TRBV5-1	few	TRBJ2-4	.	TGCGCCAGCAGCTTTGGGACGGTAGCCAAAAACATTCAGTACTTC	CASSFGTVAKNIQYF
TRBV2	.	TRBJ1-1	.	TGTGCCAGCACCGGGAGGGTGAACACTGAAGCTTTCTTT	CASTGRVNTEAFF